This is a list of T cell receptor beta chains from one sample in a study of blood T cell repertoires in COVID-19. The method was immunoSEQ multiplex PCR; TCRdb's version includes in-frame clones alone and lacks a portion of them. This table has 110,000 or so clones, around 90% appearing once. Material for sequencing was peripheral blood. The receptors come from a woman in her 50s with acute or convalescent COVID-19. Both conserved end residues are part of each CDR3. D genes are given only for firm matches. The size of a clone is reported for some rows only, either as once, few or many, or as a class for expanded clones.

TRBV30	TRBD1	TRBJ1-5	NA	CAWSGGQGGNQPQHF	TGTGCCTGGAGCGGCGGACAGGGGGGCAATCAGCCCCAGCATTTT
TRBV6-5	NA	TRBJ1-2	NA	CATLDSWGYTF	TGTGCCACCCTGGACAGCTGGGGCTACACCTTC
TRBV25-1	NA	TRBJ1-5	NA	CASSETGKDQPQHF	TGTGCCAGCAGTGAAACAGGGAAAGATCAGCCCCAGCATTTT
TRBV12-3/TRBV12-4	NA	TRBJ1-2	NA	CASSQGLSYGYTF	TGTGCCAGCAGTCAGGGATTGAGTTATGGCTACACCTTC
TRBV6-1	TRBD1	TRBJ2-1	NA	CASSEEGTGSYGQFF	TGTGCCAGCAGTGAAGAGGGGACAGGTTCATATGGGCAGTTCTTC
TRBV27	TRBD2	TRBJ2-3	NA	CASSLLASGGSTDTQYF	TGTGCCAGCAGTTTATTGGCTAGCGGGGGGTCCACAGATACGCAGTATTTT
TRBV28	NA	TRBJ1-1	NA	CASSFTGRTEAFF	TGTGCCAGCAGTTTTACAGGGAGAACTGAAGCTTTCTTT
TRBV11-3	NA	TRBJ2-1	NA	CASSVQPYNEQFF	TGTGCCAGCAGCGTACAACCGTACAATGAGCAGTTCTTC
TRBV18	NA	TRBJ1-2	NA	CASSHWDNRYGYTF	TGTGCCAGCTCACACTGGGACAATCGCTATGGCTACACCTTC
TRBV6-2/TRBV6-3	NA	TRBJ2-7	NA	CASSGTGPYEQYF	TGTGCCAGCAGTGGTACAGGTCCCTACGAGCAGTACTTC
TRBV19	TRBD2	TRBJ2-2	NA	CASSMDAGGPDGELFF	TGTGCCAGTAGTATGGATGCGGGAGGGCCGGACGGGGAGCTGTTTTTT
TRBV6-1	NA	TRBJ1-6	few	CASSEEGVDSPLHF	TGTGCCAGCAGTGAAGAGGGGGTGGATTCACCCCTCCACTTT
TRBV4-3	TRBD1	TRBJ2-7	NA	CASSRDRDYEQYF	TGCGCCAGCAGCCGGGACAGGGACTACGAGCAGTACTTC
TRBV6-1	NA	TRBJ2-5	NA	CASSESRGKETQYF	TGTGCCAGCAGTGAATCTCGAGGAAAAGAGACCCAGTACTTC
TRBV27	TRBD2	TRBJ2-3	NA	CASSLLGTKGADTQYF	TGTGCCAGCAGTTTACTCGGGACTAAAGGGGCAGATACGCAGTATTTT
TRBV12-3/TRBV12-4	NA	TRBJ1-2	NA	CASSLEAVYGYTF	TGTGCCAGCAGTTTAGAGGCGGTCTATGGCTACACCTTC
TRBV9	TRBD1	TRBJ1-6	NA	CASSATGDENSPLHF	TGTGCCAGCAGCGCGACAGGGGACGAGAATTCACCCCTCCACTTT
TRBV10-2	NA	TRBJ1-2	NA	CASLQGSDGYTF	TGCGCCAGTCTCCAGGGAAGCGATGGCTACACCTTC
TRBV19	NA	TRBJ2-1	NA	CASSVGTNEQFF	TGTGCCAGTAGTGTAGGGACTAATGAGCAGTTCTTC
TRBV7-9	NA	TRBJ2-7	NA	CASSFSLTSYEQYF	TGTGCCAGCAGCTTTTCCCTCACATCCTACGAGCAGTACTTC
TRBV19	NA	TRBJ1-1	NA	CASSIAGGAKEAFF	TGTGCCAGTAGTATAGCCGGGGGGGCTAAGGAAGCTTTCTTT
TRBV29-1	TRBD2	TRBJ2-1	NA	CSGADPTSARPPLNEQFF	TGCAGCGGCGCAGACCCCACTAGCGCAAGACCCCCTTTAAATGAGCAGTTCTTC
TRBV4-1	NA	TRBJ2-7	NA	CASSQALGGYEQYF	TGCGCCAGCAGCCAAGCTCTCGGGGGCTACGAGCAGTACTTC
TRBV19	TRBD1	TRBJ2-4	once	CASTPPGQGTYIQYF	TGTGCCAGTACTCCACCGGGACAGGGTACCTACATTCAGTACTTC
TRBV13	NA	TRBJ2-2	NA	CASTAEVNTGELFF	TGTGCCAGCACCGCAGAAGTGAACACCGGGGAGCTGTTTTTT
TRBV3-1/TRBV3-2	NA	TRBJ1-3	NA	CASSQMFGVRNTIYF	TGTGCCAGCAGCCAAATGTTCGGGGTCAGAAACACCATATATTTT
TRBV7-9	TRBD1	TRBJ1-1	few	CASSSGTGWENTEAFF	TGTGCCAGCAGCTCCGGGACAGGGTGGGAGAACACTGAAGCTTTCTTT
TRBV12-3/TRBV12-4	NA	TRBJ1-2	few	CASSLAQGTGYTF	TGTGCCAGCAGTTTAGCGCAGGGGACGGGCTACACCTTC
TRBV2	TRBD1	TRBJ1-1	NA	CASSADRGEAFF	TGTGCCAGCAGTGCGGACAGGGGTGAAGCTTTCTTT
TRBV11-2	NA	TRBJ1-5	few	CASARGSNQPQHF	TGTGCCAGCGCCCGAGGTAGCAATCAGCCCCAGCATTTT
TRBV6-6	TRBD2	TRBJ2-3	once	CASSRATSGSGDTQYF	TGTGCCAGCAGTCGCGCGACTAGCGGGAGTGGAGATACGCAGTATTTT
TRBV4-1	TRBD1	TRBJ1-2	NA	CASSLTGQSDYGYTF	TGCGCCAGCAGCCTAACGGGACAGTCGGACTATGGCTACACCTTC
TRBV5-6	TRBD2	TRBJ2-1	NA	CASSRGGASGRRGEFF	TGTGCCAGCAGCCGGGGCGGGGCTAGCGGGAGAAGGGGCGAGTTCTTC
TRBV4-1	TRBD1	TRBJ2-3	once	CASSQEGGRVGTDTQYF	TGCGCCAGCAGCCAAGAAGGGGGCAGGGTCGGCACAGATACGCAGTATTTT
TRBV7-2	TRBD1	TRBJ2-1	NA	CASSSDRGLYNEQFF	TGTGCCAGCAGCTCAGACAGGGGACTCTACAATGAGCAGTTCTTC
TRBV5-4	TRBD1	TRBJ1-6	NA	CASSPMDRGNSPLHF	TGTGCCAGCAGCCCGATGGACAGGGGGAATTCACCCCTCCACTTT